The rows below give T cell receptor beta chains drawn from one sample of a study of blood T cell repertoires in COVID-19. Profiled with immunoSEQ multiplex PCR; TCRdb holds only in-frame clones, not every one. This sample carries approximately 67,000 clones, around 87% of them seen once, and the ten largest clones take around 7.9%. The sequenced material came from peripheral blood. The source is a man aged 45 to 65 with active COVID-19. The CDR3 runs from the conserved cysteine through the conserved F or W. The D gene is left open where the match is weak. Only some rows state a clone size, as once, few, many or a class for expanded clones.

>-|TRBJ2-3|TRBV19|-
TGTGCCAGTAGTATAGATGTGGTTCCACACACAGATACGCAGTATTTT
CASSIDVVPHTDTQYF
>-|TRBJ2-1|TRBV12-3/TRBV12-4|-
TGTGCCAGCAGTCCGGGGAATGAGCAGTTCTTC
CASSPGNEQFF
>-|TRBJ2-3|TRBV5-1|-
TGCGCCAGCAGCCCCCGTAGCGGAAGAGCTAGCACAGATACGCAGTATTTT
CASSPRSGRASTDTQYF
>-|TRBJ2-7|TRBV19|-
TGTGCCAGTAGTATGGGTCCTAGGACAGCAAACTACGAGCAGTACTTC
CASSMGPRTANYEQYF
>-|TRBJ2-5|TRBV29-1|-
TGCAGCGTTGAGGGCAGTTGGCAAGAGACCCAGTACTTC
CSVEGSWQETQYF
>-|TRBJ1-4|TRBV9|once
TGTGCCAGCAATCGGGTGGGTGAAAAACTGTTTTTT
CASNRVGEKLFF
>TRBD2|TRBJ2-3|TRBV4-3|-
TGCGCCAGCAGCCAAGAGGGGCTAGCGGGAGGGGTCACAGATACGCAGTATTTT
CASSQEGLAGGVTDTQYF
>-|TRBJ1-4|TRBV6-5|-
TGTGCCAGCAGTTACCGCGGCCCCGCAACTAATGAAAAACTGTTTTTT
CASSYRGPATNEKLFF
>-|TRBJ2-7|TRBV28|-
TGTGCCAGCAGTTACACGAATGGGGGGGCAAACGAGCAGTACTTC
CASSYTNGGANEQYF
>TRBD1|TRBJ1-4|TRBV7-6|-
TGTGCCAGCAGCCCGAATGAGGGACAGTTTAATGAAAAACTGTTTTTT
CASSPNEGQFNEKLFF
>TRBD2|TRBJ2-5|TRBV5-1|-
TGCGCCAGCAGCTTGGAACTAGCGGGTCAAGAGACCCAGTACTTC
CASSLELAGQETQYF
>-|TRBJ1-4|TRBV6-5|-
TGTGCCAGCAGCCGACAGCTACTAAATGAAAAACTGTTTTTT
CASSRQLLNEKLFF